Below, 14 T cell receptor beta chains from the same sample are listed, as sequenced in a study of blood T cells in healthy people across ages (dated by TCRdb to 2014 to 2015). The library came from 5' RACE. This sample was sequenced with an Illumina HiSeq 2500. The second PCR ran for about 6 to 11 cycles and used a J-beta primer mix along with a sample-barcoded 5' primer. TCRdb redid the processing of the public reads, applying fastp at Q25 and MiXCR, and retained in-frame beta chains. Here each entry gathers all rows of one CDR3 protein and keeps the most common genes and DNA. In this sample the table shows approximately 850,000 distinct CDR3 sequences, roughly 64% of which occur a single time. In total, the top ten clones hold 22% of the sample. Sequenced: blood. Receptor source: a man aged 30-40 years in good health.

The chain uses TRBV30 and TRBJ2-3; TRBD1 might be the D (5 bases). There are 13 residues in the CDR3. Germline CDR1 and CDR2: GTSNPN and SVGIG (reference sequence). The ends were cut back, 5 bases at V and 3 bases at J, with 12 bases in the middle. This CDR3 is CAWERGFTDTQYF. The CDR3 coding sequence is TGTGCCTGGGAAAGGGGTTTTACAGATACGCAGTATTTT.

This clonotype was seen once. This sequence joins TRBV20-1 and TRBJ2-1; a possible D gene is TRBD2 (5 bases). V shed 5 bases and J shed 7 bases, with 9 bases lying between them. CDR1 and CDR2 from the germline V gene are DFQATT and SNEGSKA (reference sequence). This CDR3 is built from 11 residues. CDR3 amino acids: CSAYRRNEQFF. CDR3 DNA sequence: TGCAGTGCTTACCGGAGGAATGAGCAGTTCTTC.

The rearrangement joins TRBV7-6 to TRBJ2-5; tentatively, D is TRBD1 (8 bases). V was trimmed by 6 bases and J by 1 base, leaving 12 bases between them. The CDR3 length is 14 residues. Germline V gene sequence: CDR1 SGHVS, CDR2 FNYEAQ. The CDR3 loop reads CASRNRGGQETQYF. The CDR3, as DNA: TGTGCCAGCAGAAACAGGGGGGGCCAAGAGACCCAGTACTTC.

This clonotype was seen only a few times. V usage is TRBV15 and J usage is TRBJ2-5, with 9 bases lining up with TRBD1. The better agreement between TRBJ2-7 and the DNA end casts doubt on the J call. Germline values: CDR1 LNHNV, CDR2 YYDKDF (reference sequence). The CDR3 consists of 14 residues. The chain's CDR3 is CATSRVGQGDEQYF. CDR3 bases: TGTGCCACCAGCAGAGTGGGACAGGGCGACGAGCAGTACTTC.

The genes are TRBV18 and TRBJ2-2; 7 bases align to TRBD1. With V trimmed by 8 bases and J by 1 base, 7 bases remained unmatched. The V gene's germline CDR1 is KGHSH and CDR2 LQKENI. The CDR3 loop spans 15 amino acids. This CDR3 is CASTPRQGNTGELFF. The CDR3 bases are TGTGCCAGCACGCCAAGACAGGGGAACACCGGGGAGCTGTTTTTT. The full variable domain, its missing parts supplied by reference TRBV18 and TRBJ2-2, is NAGVMQNPRHLVRRRGQEARLRCSPMKGHSHVYWYRQLPEEGLKFMVYLQKENIIDESGMPKERFSAEFPKEGPSILRIQQVVRGDSAAYFCASTPRQGNTGELFFGEGSRLTVL.

CDR3 loop: CASSESGSPYNEQYF. The CDR3 region has the DNA TGTGCCAGCAGTGAAAGCGGGAGTCCCTACAATGAGCAGTACTTC. The chain links TRBV9 to TRBJ2-5; TRBD2 aligns across 8 bases. The CDR3 consists of 15 residues. V lost 5 bases, J lost 11 bases, and 17 bases stayed unmatched. Looked up from germline, CDR1 is SGDLS and CDR2 is YYNGEE.

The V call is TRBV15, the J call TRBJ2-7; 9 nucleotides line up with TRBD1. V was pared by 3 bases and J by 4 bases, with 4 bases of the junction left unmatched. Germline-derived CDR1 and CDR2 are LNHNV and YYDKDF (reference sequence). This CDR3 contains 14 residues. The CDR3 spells CATSSRQGGYEQYF. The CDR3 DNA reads TGTGCCACCAGCAGTAGACAGGGGGGTTACGAGCAGTACTTC.

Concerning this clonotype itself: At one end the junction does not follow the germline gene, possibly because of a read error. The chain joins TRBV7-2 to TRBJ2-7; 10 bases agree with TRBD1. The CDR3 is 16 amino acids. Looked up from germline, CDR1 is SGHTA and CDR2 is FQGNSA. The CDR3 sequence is CASGLHGTGVSYEQYF. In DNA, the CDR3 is TGTGCCAGCGGCTTACATGGGACAGGGGTTTCCTACGAGCAGTACTTC.

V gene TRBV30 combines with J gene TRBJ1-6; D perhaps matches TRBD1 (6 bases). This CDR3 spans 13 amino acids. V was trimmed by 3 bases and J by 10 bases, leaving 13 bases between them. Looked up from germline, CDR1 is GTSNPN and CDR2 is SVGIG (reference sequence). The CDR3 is CAWRRQAASPLHF. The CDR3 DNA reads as TGTGCCTGGAGGAGACAGGCCGCCTCACCCCTCCACTTT.

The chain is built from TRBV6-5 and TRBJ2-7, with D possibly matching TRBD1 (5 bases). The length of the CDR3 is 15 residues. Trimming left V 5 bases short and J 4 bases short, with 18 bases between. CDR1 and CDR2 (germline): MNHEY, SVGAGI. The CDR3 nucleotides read TGTGCCAGCAGTCGTCCCATGCCAGGGCTTTACGAGCAGTACTTC. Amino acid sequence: CASSRPMPGLYEQYF.

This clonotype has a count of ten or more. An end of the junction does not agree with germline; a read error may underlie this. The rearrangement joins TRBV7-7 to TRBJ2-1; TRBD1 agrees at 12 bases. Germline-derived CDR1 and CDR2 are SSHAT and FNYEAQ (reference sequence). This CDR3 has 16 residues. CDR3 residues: CASSPTAGQGAVEQFF. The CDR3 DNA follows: TGTGCTAGCAGTCCTACCGCGGGACAGGGGGCTGTCGAGCAGTTCTTC.

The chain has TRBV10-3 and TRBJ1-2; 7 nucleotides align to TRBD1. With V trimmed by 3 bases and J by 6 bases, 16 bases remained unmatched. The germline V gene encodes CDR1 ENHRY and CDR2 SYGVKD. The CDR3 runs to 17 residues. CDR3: CAISDHSGTVEMDGYTF. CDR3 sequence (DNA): TGTGCCATCAGTGACCATTCCGGGACAGTGGAAATGGATGGCTACACCTTC.

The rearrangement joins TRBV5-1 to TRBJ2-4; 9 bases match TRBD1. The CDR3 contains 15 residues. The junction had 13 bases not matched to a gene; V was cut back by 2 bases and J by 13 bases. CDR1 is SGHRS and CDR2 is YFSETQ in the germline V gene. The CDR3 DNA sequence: TGCGCCAGCAGCTTAATAGGGACAGGGTCGAAGGAGCAGTACTTC. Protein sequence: CASSLIGTGSKEQYF.

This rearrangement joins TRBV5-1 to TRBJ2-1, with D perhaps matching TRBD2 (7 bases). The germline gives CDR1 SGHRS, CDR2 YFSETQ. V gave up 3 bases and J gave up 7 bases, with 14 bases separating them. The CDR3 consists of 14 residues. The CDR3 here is CASSWGGGRNEQFF. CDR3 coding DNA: TGCGCCAGCAGCTGGGGGGGCGGGAGAAATGAGCAGTTCTTC.